This T cell receptor (beta chain) emerged from a study of blood T cells in healthy people across ages. Primers used in a second PCR of roughly 6 to 12 cycles were a sample-barcoded 5' primer and a J-beta primer mix. TCRdb passed the 5' RACE reads through MiXCR, listing each CDR3 protein once. Altogether about 1.7 million distinct CDR3 sequences are present, 25% to 30% being singletons, with the ten largest covering over 7%. The CDR3 totals 13 residues. V dropped 5 bases and J dropped 7 bases, with 14 bases sitting between them. Looked up from germline, CDR1 is SQVTM and CDR2 is ANQGSEA. This clonotype was counted between two and nine times. Its target is not known. Study-level results: Comparison with aged donors showed that long-lived donors had more naive CD4+ cells and higher diversity. Estimated diversity that came from one million T cells was considered an underestimate.

The clonotype comes from a woman aged 25 to 45 in good health. Specimen: blood. The chain carries TRBV29-1 and TRBJ2-2; D is uncertain. The CDR3: CSVKAAVNGELFF. CDR3 in DNA: TGCAGCGTTAAGGCCGCAGTGAACGGGGAGCTGTTTTTT.